This TCR beta chain appears in the sequencing data of a study of CD8 T cells in Susac syndrome. The CDR3 consists of 12 residues. The V and J ends lost 5 bases and 10 bases respectively, with 12 bases between them. Reverse transcription of about 0.45 to 1 ug RNA was carried out with random hexamers. TCRdb reanalysed the immunoSEQ multiplex PCR reads using MiXCR and keeps one entry per CDR3 protein. The sample consists of about 100,000 distinct CDR3 sequences, 95% of them appearing once. This clonotype occurred once. The chain combines TRBV12-3 or TRBV12-4 with TRBJ2-1, with a tentative D call TRBD2 (6 bases). Sequenced material: CD8+ T cells from PBMCs. The TCR comes from a human donor with Susac syndrome. The CDR3 sequence is CASSTRDSEQFF. The CDR3 DNA follows: TGTGCCAGCAGTACCCGGGACTCCGAGCAGTTCTTC.